This T cell receptor beta chain is from a study of blood T cell repertoires in COVID-19. In the study overall: Specimens from acute and convalescent COVID-19 originated in the United States, Italy and Spain. Sources were T cells, B-cell-depleted T cells, or PBMCs; the material itself was cDNA or gDNA.

The CDR3 runs to 15 residues. Germline values: CDR1 SGHDT, CDR2 YYEEEE. V was pared by 1 base and J by 9 bases, with 8 bases of the junction left unmatched. Original data processing: By means of reference gene primer amplification, nucleated cell counts were estimated. Assay: immunoSEQ multiplex PCR; the TCRdb copy retains only in-frame clones and omits some. For V, J and clone size, that table is used; D and trimming come from the DNA. The sample carries around 180,000 clones, approximately 86% recorded once. Source material: peripheral blood. This TCR was sampled from a woman of 80 years or more with acute or convalescent COVID-19. This chain joins TRBV5-6 and TRBJ2-1; 9 bases are shared with TRBD2. In DNA form, the CDR3 reads TGTGCCAGCAGCTTGCGGGCGGGGGGGCATGGTGAGCAGTTCTTC. Translation gives CASSLRAGGHGEQFF.